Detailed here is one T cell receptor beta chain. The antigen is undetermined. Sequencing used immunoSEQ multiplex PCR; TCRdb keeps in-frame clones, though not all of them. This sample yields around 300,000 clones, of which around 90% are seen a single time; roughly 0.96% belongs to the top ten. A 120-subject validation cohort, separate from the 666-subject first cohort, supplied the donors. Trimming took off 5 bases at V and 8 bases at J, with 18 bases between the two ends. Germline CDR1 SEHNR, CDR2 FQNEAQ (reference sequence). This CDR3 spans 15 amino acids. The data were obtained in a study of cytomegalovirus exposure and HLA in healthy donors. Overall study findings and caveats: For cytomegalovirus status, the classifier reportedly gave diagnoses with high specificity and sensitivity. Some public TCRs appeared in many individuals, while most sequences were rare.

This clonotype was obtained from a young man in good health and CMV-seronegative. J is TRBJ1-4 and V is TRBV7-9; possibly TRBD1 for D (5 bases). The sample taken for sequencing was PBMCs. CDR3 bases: TGTGCCAGCAGCGATGGGGGACCCGGAGGGGAAAAACTGTTTTTT. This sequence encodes CASSDGGPGGEKLFF.